This note documents a single T cell receptor (beta chain) sequence. The CDR3 totals 13 residues. The germline CDR1 and CDR2 sequences are MDHEN and SYDVKM. The germline V and J ends were trimmed by 2 bases and 6 bases, with 11 bases remaining between them. This entry is derived from a study of PD-1 blockade in classical Hodgkin lymphoma. Generated by immunoSEQ multiplex PCR, the TCRdb table keeps only in-frame clones and is missing some. The data show fewer than 100,000 clones, 85% to 95% seen once. Specified time point: cycle 4 day 1 (C4D1), after six to seven weeks of nivolumab. No patient escaped relapse after autologous stem cell transplantation, and brentuximab vedotin exposure varied.

This sample comprised peripheral blood mononuclear cells (PBMCs), obtained before the fourth cycle of nivolumab. This chain connects TRBV28 to TRBJ2-7; perhaps TRBD1 as D (5 bases). The TCR comes from a human donor with classical Hodgkin lymphoma. DNA of the CDR3: TGTGCCAGCAGTTTAATGGGGCTCGGCGAGCAGTACTTC. Residues: CASSLMGLGEQYF.